This TCR beta chain was captured in a study of CD8+CD57+ T cells in acquired aplastic anemia. Overall study results and limits: A set of twenty-nine CD8+ CDR3 sequences was shared between patients and controls, and these sequences appeared highly expressed in patients.

This clonotype has a count of ten or more. Its antigen is still unknown. The sequenced patients had an expansion of CD8+CD57+ cells seen by flow cytometry. No therapy was given to patients before blood sampling. CDR3 and TCR beta VDJ profiling relied on genomic DNA as the template. TCRdb independently ran MiXCR on the reads; one entry per CDR3 protein. There are 250,000 or so distinct CDR3 sequences in the sample; around half occur only once, and under 9% lies in the top ten. V lost 2 bases, J lost 1 base, and 3 bases lay in between. This CDR3 has 13 amino acids. Per the germline V gene, CDR1 is LNHDA and CDR2 is SQIVND (reference sequence).

The chain is built from TRBV19 and TRBJ2-1, with D unclear. This receptor was identified in a human donor with aplastic anemia. Sequenced material: sorted CD4+, CD8+, or CD8+CD57+ T cells (not recorded which) from PBMCs. The CDR3 reads CASSISSYNEQFF. The CDR3 DNA follows: TGTGCCAGTAGTATATCGTCCTACAATGAGCAGTTCTTC.